The present entry profiles one T cell receptor beta chain with its context. Its antigen is not identified. Using its own MiXCR run on the 5' RACE reads, TCRdb lists one record per CDR3 protein. The data show approximately 550,000 distinct CDR3 sequences, with approximately 12% seen just once and approximately 7% held by the top ten. The CDR3 is 23 residues long. Germline V gives CDR1 MNHEY, CDR2 SMNVEV (reference sequence). V shed 0 bases, J shed 0 bases, and the junction held 21 bases outside the gene matches. The data belong to a study of CD8 T cells in ankylosing spondylitis. Study-level findings and limits: About 8 highly homologous variants made up a TCR beta motif that seemed to typify ankylosing spondylitis blood.

This clonotype originated in a male donor with ankylosing spondylitis. The sequenced material came from blood, either unsorted or a sorted T cell fraction (not recorded which). The rearrangement links TRBV27 to TRBJ2-1, with TRBD2 matching 9 bases. CDR3 sequence (DNA): TGTGCCAGCAGTTTATCAACGCTACCTTTTAGCGGGAGCGCCTCCAGCTCCTACAATGAGCAGTTCTTC. Protein: CASSLSTLPFSGSASSSYNEQFF.